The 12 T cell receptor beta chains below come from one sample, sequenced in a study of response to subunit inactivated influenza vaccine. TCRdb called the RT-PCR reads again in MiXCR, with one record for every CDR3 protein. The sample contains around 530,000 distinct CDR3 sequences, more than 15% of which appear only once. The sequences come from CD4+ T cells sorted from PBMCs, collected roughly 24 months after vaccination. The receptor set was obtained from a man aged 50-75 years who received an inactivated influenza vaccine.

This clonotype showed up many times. In DNA form, the CDR3 reads TGTGCCAGCAGTTACGGAGGGGGCGAAGGTCAGCCCCAGCATTTT. Its translation is CASSYGGGEGQPQHF. The rearrangement joins TRBV6-5 to TRBJ1-5; TRBD1 aligns across 7 bases. J lost 6 bases, V lost 2 bases, and 7 bases had no gene match. CDR1 MNHEY and CDR2 SVGAGI come from the germline V gene. This CDR3 comprises 15 residues.

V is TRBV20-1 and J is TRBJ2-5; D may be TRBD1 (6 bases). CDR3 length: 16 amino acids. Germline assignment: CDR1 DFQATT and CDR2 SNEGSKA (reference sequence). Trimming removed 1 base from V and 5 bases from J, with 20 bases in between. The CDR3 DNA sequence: TGCAGTGCTAGAGTTATATACAGGGTAGACAAGGAGACCCAGTACTTC. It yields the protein CSARVIYRVDKETQYF.

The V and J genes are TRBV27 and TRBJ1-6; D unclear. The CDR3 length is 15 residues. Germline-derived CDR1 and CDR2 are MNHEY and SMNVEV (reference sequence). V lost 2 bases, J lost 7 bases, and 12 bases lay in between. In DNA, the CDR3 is TGTGCCAGCAGTTTAAGAAGTACGGCGAATTCACCCCTCCACTTT. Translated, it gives CASSLRSTANSPLHF.

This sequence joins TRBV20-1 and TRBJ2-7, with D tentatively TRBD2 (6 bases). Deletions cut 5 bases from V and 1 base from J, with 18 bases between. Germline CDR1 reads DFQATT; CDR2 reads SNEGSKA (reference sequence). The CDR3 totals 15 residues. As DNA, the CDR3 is TGCAGTGCTCCCCCTGGGGTAGCGGAGTCCTACGAGCAGTACTTC. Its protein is CSAPPGVAESYEQYF.

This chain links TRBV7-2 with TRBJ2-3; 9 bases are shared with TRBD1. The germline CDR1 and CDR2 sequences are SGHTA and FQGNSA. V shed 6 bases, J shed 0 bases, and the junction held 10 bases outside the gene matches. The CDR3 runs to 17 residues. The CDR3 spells CASRTGQGLVSTDTQYF. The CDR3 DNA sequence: TGTGCCAGCAGGACGGGACAGGGCCTCGTTAGCACAGATACGCAGTATTTT.

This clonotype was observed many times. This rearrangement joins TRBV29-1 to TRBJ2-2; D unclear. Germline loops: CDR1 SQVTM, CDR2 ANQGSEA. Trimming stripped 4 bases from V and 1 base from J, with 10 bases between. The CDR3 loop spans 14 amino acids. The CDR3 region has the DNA TGCAGCGTTGCACGGTTTCAGAACACCGGGGAGCTGTTTTTT. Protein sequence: CSVARFQNTGELFF.

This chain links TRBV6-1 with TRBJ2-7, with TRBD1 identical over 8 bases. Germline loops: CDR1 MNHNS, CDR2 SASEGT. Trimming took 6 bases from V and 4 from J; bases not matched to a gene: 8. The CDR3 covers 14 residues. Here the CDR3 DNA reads TGTGCCAGCAGAGAACCAGGGGGCGGGTACGAGCAGTACTTC. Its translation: CASREPGGGYEQYF.

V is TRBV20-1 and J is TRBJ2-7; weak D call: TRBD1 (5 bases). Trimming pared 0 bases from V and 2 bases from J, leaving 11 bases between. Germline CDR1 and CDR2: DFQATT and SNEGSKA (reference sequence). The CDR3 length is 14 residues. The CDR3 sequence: CSARDLKGAYEQYF. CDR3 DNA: TGCAGTGCTAGAGATTTAAAAGGGGCCTACGAGCAGTACTTC.

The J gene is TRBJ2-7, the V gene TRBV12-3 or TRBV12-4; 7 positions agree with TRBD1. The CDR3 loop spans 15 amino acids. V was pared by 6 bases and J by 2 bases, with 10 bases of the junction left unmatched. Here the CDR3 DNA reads TGTGCCAGCAGCCACCGTCCAGGGGGACCCTACGAGCAGTACTTC. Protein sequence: CASSHRPGGPYEQYF.

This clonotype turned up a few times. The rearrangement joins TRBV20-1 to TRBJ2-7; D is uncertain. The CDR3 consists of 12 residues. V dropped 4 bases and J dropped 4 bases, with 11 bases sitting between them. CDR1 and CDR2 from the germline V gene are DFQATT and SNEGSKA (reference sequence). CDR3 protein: CSATTGRYEQYF. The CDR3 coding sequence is TGCAGTGCTACCACCGGACGGTACGAGCAGTACTTC.

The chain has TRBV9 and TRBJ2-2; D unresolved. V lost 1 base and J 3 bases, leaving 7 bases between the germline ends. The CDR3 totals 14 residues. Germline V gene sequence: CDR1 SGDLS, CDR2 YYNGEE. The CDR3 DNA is TGTGCCAGCAGCGTAAGTCGGCACACCGGGGAGCTGTTTTTT. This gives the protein CASSVSRHTGELFF.

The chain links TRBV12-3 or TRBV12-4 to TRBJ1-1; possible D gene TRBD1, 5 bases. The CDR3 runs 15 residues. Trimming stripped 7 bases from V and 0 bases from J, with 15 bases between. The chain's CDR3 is CASTTPGLMNTEAFF. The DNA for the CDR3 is TGTGCCAGCACTACCCCGGGACTGATGAACACTGAAGCTTTCTTT.